This T cell receptor beta chain was observed in a study of blood T cell repertoires in COVID-19. As for the study in general: COVID-19 samples from acute and convalescent phases originated in the United States, Italy and Spain.

Self-reported history from a screening survey and questionnaire set each donor's cohort. This clone was detected once. The data were produced by immunoSEQ multiplex PCR, yet TCRdb's version contains in-frame clones alone and is incomplete. The sample includes around 180,000 clones, about 77% of them seen just once. This TCR was recovered from a woman aged 50 to 60 with acute COVID-19. Sequenced sample: PBMCs or T cells enriched from blood (not recorded which).

CDR3 coding DNA: TGTGCCAGCTCTTATTCAGGGGGCCAAGCTTTCTTT. The encoded protein is CASSYSGGQAFF. V usage is TRBV27 and J usage is TRBJ1-1; 8 bases line up with TRBD1. The CDR3 sequence is 12 residues long. CDR1 MNHEY and CDR2 SMNVEV come from the germline V gene (reference sequence). V shed 8 bases and J 9 bases; nucleotides not matched to a gene: 8.